A selection of T cell receptor beta chains follows, all from one sample in a study of T cells in Graves' hyperthyroidism and ophthalmopathy. TCRdb called the multiplex PCR reads again in MiXCR, with one record for every CDR3 protein. The table includes 490,000 or so distinct CDR3 sequences, around 43% detected once. The specimen sequenced was peripheral blood or thyroid tissue (not recorded which). These receptors were collected from an adult woman with Graves' disease, either hyperthyroidism or ophthalmopathy (not recorded which). CDR3s include the opening cysteine and the closing phenylalanine or tryptophan. The order of the fields is D gene, J gene, CDR3 length, clone size, V gene, CDR3 DNA, CDR3 protein. D genes are given only for firm matches. A clone size is listed for some rows: how often the clone was seen (once, few, many), or a class if it is expanded.

d_gene: TRBD2; j_gene: TRBJ2-7; len: 13; abundance: many; v_gene: TRBV5-1; CDR3nt: TGTGCCAGCAGCTTAGCGGCGGGGGGCGAGCAGTACTTC; CDR3aa: CASSLAAGGEQYF
d_gene: -; j_gene: TRBJ1-4; len: 13; abundance: -; v_gene: TRBV11-2; CDR3nt: TGTGCCAGCAGCTTGAATCGCTGGGGAAAACTGTTTTTT; CDR3aa: CASSLNRWGKLFF
d_gene: -; j_gene: TRBJ2-5; len: 14; abundance: -; v_gene: TRBV10-2; CDR3nt: TGCGCCAGCAGTGAGTCCGGCGCGACAGAGACCCAGTACTTC; CDR3aa: CASSESGATETQYF
d_gene: -; j_gene: TRBJ1-4; len: 14; abundance: many; v_gene: TRBV2; CDR3nt: TGTGCCAGCAGTTCCGAACAGGGAAATGAAAAACTGTTTTTT; CDR3aa: CASSSEQGNEKLFF
d_gene: -; j_gene: TRBJ1-4; len: 12; abundance: -; v_gene: TRBV20-1; CDR3nt: TGCAGTGCTAGGTGGAGGGGGGAAAAACTGTTTTTT; CDR3aa: CSARWRGEKLFF
d_gene: -; j_gene: TRBJ1-2; len: 13; abundance: many; v_gene: TRBV20-1; CDR3nt: TGCAGTGCCGCAGGACAGACCATCTATGGCTACACCTTC; CDR3aa: CSAAGQTIYGYTF
d_gene: -; j_gene: TRBJ1-1; len: 12; abundance: once; v_gene: TRBV10-3; CDR3nt: TGTGCCATCAGTGCTGGGGGCTCTGAAGCTTTCTTT; CDR3aa: CAISAGGSEAFF
d_gene: -; j_gene: TRBJ1-5; len: 13; abundance: -; v_gene: TRBV12-3/TRBV12-4; CDR3nt: TGTGCCAGCAGTTTCTCTTTTGATCGGCCCCAGCATTTT; CDR3aa: CASSFSFDRPQHF
d_gene: -; j_gene: TRBJ1-5; len: 13; abundance: few; v_gene: TRBV30; CDR3nt: TGTGCCTATAACACGGATAGCAATCAGCCCCAGCATTTT; CDR3aa: CAYNTDSNQPQHF
d_gene: TRBD1; j_gene: TRBJ2-6; len: 15; abundance: -; v_gene: TRBV7-2; CDR3nt: TGTGCCAGCAGATACGACAGGGCTGGGGCCAACGTCCTGACTTTC; CDR3aa: CASRYDRAGANVLTF
d_gene: TRBD1; j_gene: TRBJ1-2; len: 14; abundance: -; v_gene: TRBV5-1; CDR3nt: TGCGCCAGCAGTAGAGGGACAGGAGCCTATGGCTACACCTTC; CDR3aa: CASSRGTGAYGYTF
d_gene: -; j_gene: TRBJ1-5; len: 16; abundance: -; v_gene: TRBV6-1; CDR3nt: TGTGCCAGCAGGGACGGACGGCCTAATAGCAATCAGCCCCAGCATTTT; CDR3aa: CASRDGRPNSNQPQHF
d_gene: TRBD2; j_gene: TRBJ2-3; len: 15; abundance: -; v_gene: TRBV28; CDR3nt: TGTGCCAGCAGTCCTAGCGGGAGATTTGCAGATACGCAGTATTTT; CDR3aa: CASSPSGRFADTQYF
d_gene: -; j_gene: TRBJ2-7; len: 15; abundance: many; v_gene: TRBV20-1; CDR3nt: TGCAGTGCTAGAGATCTTGGGACGGCCTCCTACGAGCAGTACTTC; CDR3aa: CSARDLGTASYEQYF
d_gene: -; j_gene: TRBJ1-1; len: 15; abundance: few; v_gene: TRBV5-1; CDR3nt: TGCGCCAGCAGTCTCCAGAACAGGGCGAACACTGAAGCTTTCTTT; CDR3aa: CASSLQNRANTEAFF
d_gene: -; j_gene: TRBJ2-7; len: 13; abundance: many; v_gene: TRBV7-2; CDR3nt: TGTGCCAGCAGCTTACCTGGCTCCTACGAGCAGTACTTC; CDR3aa: CASSLPGSYEQYF
d_gene: -; j_gene: TRBJ2-5; len: 13; abundance: few; v_gene: TRBV7-9; CDR3nt: TGTGCCAGCAGCTTAGGGACGTGGGAGACCCAGTACTTC; CDR3aa: CASSLGTWETQYF
d_gene: -; j_gene: TRBJ1-1; len: 12; abundance: many; v_gene: TRBV12-3/TRBV12-4; CDR3nt: TGTGCCAGCAGTCCAAGCGGCACTGAAGCTTTCTTT; CDR3aa: CASSPSGTEAFF
d_gene: TRBD2; j_gene: TRBJ2-7; len: 17; abundance: many; v_gene: TRBV10-3; CDR3nt: TGTGCCATCAGTGAGCGGCTAACTAGCGGGAGGACGTACGAGCAGTACTTC; CDR3aa: CAISERLTSGRTYEQYF
d_gene: -; j_gene: TRBJ2-5; len: 13; abundance: -; v_gene: TRBV19; CDR3nt: TGTGCCAGTAGTAGGGGGTCCAATCAGCCCCAGTACTTC; CDR3aa: CASSRGSNQPQYF
d_gene: TRBD1; j_gene: TRBJ2-7; len: 14; abundance: many; v_gene: TRBV7-9; CDR3nt: TGTGCCAGCAGTCCTACCGGGACAGCATACGAGCAGTACTTC; CDR3aa: CASSPTGTAYEQYF
d_gene: -; j_gene: TRBJ1-1; len: 12; abundance: -; v_gene: TRBV29-1; CDR3nt: TGCAGCGGCTTTACGACGACGGCTGAAGCTTTCTTT; CDR3aa: CSGFTTTAEAFF
d_gene: -; j_gene: TRBJ2-2; len: 14; abundance: once; v_gene: TRBV7-6; CDR3nt: TGTGCCAGCAGCTCCCGGGACTACACCGGGGAGCTGTTTTTT; CDR3aa: CASSSRDYTGELFF
d_gene: -; j_gene: TRBJ2-5; len: 15; abundance: many; v_gene: TRBV4-1; CDR3nt: TGCGCCAGCAGCTTCGCGGCGGGGAAGCAAGAGACCCAGTACTTC; CDR3aa: CASSFAAGKQETQYF
d_gene: -; j_gene: TRBJ2-5; len: 13; abundance: -; v_gene: TRBV20-1; CDR3nt: TGCAGTGCTAGAGGCACCAGGGATCAGCCCCAGTACTTC; CDR3aa: CSARGTRDQPQYF
d_gene: -; j_gene: TRBJ2-5; len: 16; abundance: -; v_gene: TRBV11-3; CDR3nt: TGTGCCAGCAGCGTAGGACAGCCAGTCATCCAAGAGACCCAGTACTTC; CDR3aa: CASSVGQPVIQETQYF
d_gene: TRBD2; j_gene: TRBJ2-7; len: 17; abundance: -; v_gene: TRBV10-3; CDR3nt: TGTGCCATCAGTGAGTCCCTTGGACTAGCGGGGGGCTACGAGCAGTACTTC; CDR3aa: CAISESLGLAGGYEQYF
d_gene: TRBD1; j_gene: TRBJ2-5; len: 17; abundance: -; v_gene: TRBV7-8; CDR3nt: TGTGCCAGCAGGTCTGGGACAGGGTTTTCGGTCCAAGAGACCCAGTACTTC; CDR3aa: CASRSGTGFSVQETQYF
d_gene: -; j_gene: TRBJ1-2; len: 12; abundance: -; v_gene: TRBV2; CDR3nt: TGTGCCAGCGGGGGGAGCCGACCCGGCTACACCTTC; CDR3aa: CASGGSRPGYTF
d_gene: -; j_gene: TRBJ1-1; len: 13; abundance: -; v_gene: TRBV6-2/TRBV6-3; CDR3nt: TGTGCCAGCTCACCGCCTCCGGAAAATGAAGCTTTCTTT; CDR3aa: CASSPPPENEAFF
d_gene: -; j_gene: TRBJ1-6; len: 15; abundance: many; v_gene: TRBV25-1; CDR3nt: TGTGCCAGCAGTGTTTTACAGGCCCAGGGTTCACCCCTCCACTTT; CDR3aa: CASSVLQAQGSPLHF
d_gene: TRBD1; j_gene: TRBJ1-2; len: 14; abundance: many; v_gene: TRBV9; CDR3nt: TGTGCCAGCAGCGTCCCTGACAGGGGGGACCTATACACCTTC; CDR3aa: CASSVPDRGDLYTF
d_gene: TRBD2; j_gene: TRBJ2-2; len: 16; abundance: -; v_gene: TRBV24-1; CDR3nt: TGTGCCACCAGCGACCGACTAGCGGGGGACACCGGGGAGCTGCTTTTT; CDR3aa: CATSDRLAGDTGELLF
d_gene: -; j_gene: TRBJ1-5; len: 14; abundance: -; v_gene: TRBV2; CDR3nt: TGTGCCAGCAGTGATCATACGGGCTATCAGCCCCAGCATTTT; CDR3aa: CASSDHTGYQPQHF
d_gene: -; j_gene: TRBJ1-1; len: 15; abundance: few; v_gene: TRBV3-1; CDR3nt: TGTGCCAGCAGCCAAGAAGGTCAGGTAAACACTGAAGCTTTCTTT; CDR3aa: CASSQEGQVNTEAFF
d_gene: -; j_gene: TRBJ1-4; len: 14; abundance: few; v_gene: TRBV27; CDR3nt: TGTGCCAGCAGTATTGGGGCAACTAATGAAAAACTGTTTTTT; CDR3aa: CASSIGATNEKLFF
d_gene: TRBD1; j_gene: TRBJ1-1; len: 15; abundance: -; v_gene: TRBV15; CDR3nt: TGTGCCACCAGCAGAGCGGACAGGGGCGGCACTGAAGCTTTCTTT; CDR3aa: CATSRADRGGTEAFF
d_gene: -; j_gene: TRBJ1-1; len: 12; abundance: -; v_gene: TRBV20-1; CDR3nt: TGCAGTGCTCAGCGGATGAACACTGAAGCTTTCTTT; CDR3aa: CSAQRMNTEAFF
d_gene: TRBD1; j_gene: TRBJ2-7; len: 18; abundance: -; v_gene: TRBV5-1; CDR3nt: TGCGCCAGCAGCTTGGGGCCGGGACAGGGGGTTGGGTCCTACGAGCAGTACTTC; CDR3aa: CASSLGPGQGVGSYEQYF